Presented here are 20 T cell receptor beta chains from one specimen sequenced in a study of cytomegalovirus exposure and HLA in healthy donors (dated by TCRdb to the late 2010s). Libraries were made using the immunoSEQ multiplex PCR assay. For the multiplex PCR, a mixture combining 60 forward primers for TCR Vbeta segments and 13 reverse primers for TCR Jbeta segments was used. This is the immuneACCESS table as TCRdb keeps it, with only in-frame sequences that have V and J called. A part of the clones is gone; compared with another copy, unresolved V genes explain less than half, and the rest is unexplained. The table for this sample lists some 150,000 clones; 65% to 85% of them were counted only once. Jointly, the top ten make up roughly 7.7% of the sample. Sequenced sample: PBMCs. The receptors were sampled from a woman between 25 and 40 years old in good health and CMV-seropositive.

V and J are TRBV9 and TRBJ1-2; D uncertain. Germline V lookup: CDR1 SGDLS, CDR2 YYNGEE. V shed 4 bases and J shed 2 bases, with 6 bases lying between them. This CDR3 has 12 amino acids. The chain's CDR3 is CASSPGNYGYTF. The CDR3 bases are TGTGCCAGCAGCCCCGGGAACTATGGCTACACCTTC.

J is TRBJ2-1 and V is TRBV4-2; the D is unclear. From germline, CDR1 is LGHNA and CDR2 YNFKEQ. The CDR3 covers 17 residues. Trimming took off 0 bases at V and 0 bases at J, with 12 bases between the two ends. Here the CDR3 reads CASSQESVIGSYNEQFF. CDR3 coding DNA: TGTGCCAGCAGCCAAGAGTCCGTCATCGGCTCCTACAATGAGCAGTTCTTC.

The chain combines TRBV28 with TRBJ1-5; no reliable D call. Germline values: CDR1 MDHEN, CDR2 SYDVKM. CDR3 size: 12 residues. V lost 8 bases, J lost 7 bases, and 12 bases lay in between. The CDR3 sequence: CASRNAAQPQHF. The CDR3 bases are TGTGCCAGCCGAAACGCCGCGCAGCCCCAGCATTTT.

The sample holds a few counts of this clone. The chain uses TRBV2 and TRBJ1-4; TRBD1 matches at 7 bases. Unmatched junction bases numbered 9, after V lost 6 bases and J lost 8 bases. From germline, CDR1 is SNHLY and CDR2 FYNNEI. This CDR3 contains 14 residues. CDR3 nucleotides: TGTGCCAGCAGCGGGACAGTCCGGGGCGAAAAACTGTTTTTT. This codes for CASSGTVRGEKLFF.

This clone was seen more than once but under ten times. V and J are TRBV6-1 and TRBJ2-5, with 12 nucleotides matching TRBD2. V lost 1 base to trimming and J lost 0 bases; unmatched junction nucleotides: 0. This CDR3 contains 16 residues. The V gene's germline CDR1 is MNHNS and CDR2 SASEGT. CDR3 sequence reads: CASSEGLAGDQETQYF. Here the CDR3 DNA reads TGTGCCAGCAGTGAAGGACTAGCGGGGGACCAAGAGACCCAGTACTTC.

The genes are TRBV18 and TRBJ1-1; D unresolved. This CDR3 spans 12 amino acids. V was cut by 0 bases and J by 5 bases, with 4 bases left in between. Germline V gene lookup returns CDR1 KGHSH and CDR2 LQKENI. Here the CDR3 DNA reads TGTGCCAGCTCACCACCTCAGACTGAAGCTTTCTTT. Translating gives CASSPPQTEAFF. Full variable domain (remainder filled in from reference TRBV18 and TRBJ1-1): NAGVMQNPRHLVRRRGQEARLRCSPMKGHSHVYWYRQLPEEGLKFMVYLQKENIIDESGMPKERFSAEFPKEGPSILRIQQVVRGDSAAYFCASSPPQTEAFFGQGTRLTVV.

The V and J genes are TRBV2 and TRBJ2-2, with TRBD1 matching 7 bases. Germline trimming cut 6 bases from V and 3 bases from J; bases unmatched to any gene: 10. Germline V gene sequence: CDR1 SNHLY, CDR2 FYNNEI. This CDR3 has 16 amino acids. The CDR3 protein is CASSRISGTDTGELFF. The CDR3 region has the DNA TGTGCCAGCAGCAGAATCTCCGGGACAGACACCGGGGAGCTGTTTTTT.

The chain employs TRBV6-1 and TRBJ2-7, with a weak D call TRBD1 (6 bases). Germline V gene sequence: CDR1 MNHNS, CDR2 SASEGT. With 6 bases removed from V and 3 bases from J, the gap between germline ends came to 18 bases. This CDR3 is 15 amino acids long. CDR3 amino acids: CASRPLGHIYYEQYF. The CDR3 DNA sequence: TGTGCCAGCAGGCCTTTGGGACACATATACTACGAGCAGTACTTC.

The table lists this clone with a count of one. The rearrangement joins TRBV6-1 to TRBJ1-2, with 11 nucleotides matching TRBD1. V was pared by 2 bases and J by 4 bases, with 6 bases of the junction left unmatched. This CDR3 comprises 16 residues. Germline CDR1 MNHNS, CDR2 SASEGT. The CDR3 DNA follows: TGTGCCAGCAGTGAACAGGGACAGGGGGAGATCTATGGCTACACCTTC. Encoded protein: CASSEQGQGEIYGYTF.

This chain links TRBV19 with TRBJ2-5; 9 positions agree with TRBD1. Germline V gives CDR1 LNHDA, CDR2 SQIVND (reference sequence). V lost 8 bases, J lost 5 bases, and 15 bases stayed unmatched. The CDR3 runs 16 residues. In DNA, the CDR3 is TGTGCCAGTTCAATAACAGGGGGCCCATCCAGGGAGACCCAGTACTTC. Encoded protein: CASSITGGPSRETQYF.

V is TRBV7-9 and J is TRBJ2-5, with D maybe TRBD1 (6 bases). Germline CDR1 SEHNR, CDR2 FQNEAQ (reference sequence). The CDR3 has 13 residues. The V and J ends lost 1 base and 9 bases respectively, with 12 bases between them. The DNA of the CDR3 is TGTGCCAGCAGCTTAGGGGCCCCAGGGGCCCAGTACTTC. Translation gives CASSLGAPGAQYF. The whole variable domain, filled in from reference TRBV7-9 and TRBJ2-5, reads DTGVSQNPRHKITKRGQNVTFRCDPISEHNRLYWYRQTLGQGPEFLTYFQNEAQLEKSRLLSDRFSAERPKGSFSTLEIQRTEQGDSAMYLCASSLGAPGAQYFGPGTRLLVL.

This chain connects TRBV5-1 to TRBJ1-1; D is uncertain. Trimming cost V 3 bases and J 8 bases, with 23 bases left between them. The CDR3 sequence is 16 residues long. Germline V gene sequence: CDR1 SGHRS, CDR2 YFSETQ. CDR3 sequence reads: CASSSARRVSEKEAFF. The CDR3 DNA sequence: TGCGCCAGCAGCTCCGCCCGCCGGGTTTCGGAAAAGGAAGCTTTCTTT.

This chain connects TRBV7-3 to TRBJ2-3, with 8 nucleotides matching TRBD2. Looked up from germline, CDR1 is SGHTA and CDR2 is FQGTGA. Unmatched junction bases numbered 14, after V lost 4 bases and J lost 5 bases. The CDR3 spans 17 residues. The CDR3 loop reads CASSSGERGGLRDTQYF. For the CDR3, the DNA is TGTGCCAGCAGCTCGGGGGAACGGGGGGGCCTTAGAGATACGCAGTATTTT.

The V and J genes are TRBV5-1 and TRBJ1-2; D remains ambiguous. Germline V CDR1 and CDR2: SGHRS, YFSETQ. The CDR3 has 14 residues. V lost 4 bases, J lost 1 base, and 11 bases lay in between. CDR3 in amino acids: CASSPGGSNYGYTF. CDR3 in DNA: TGCGCCAGCAGCCCAGGAGGCAGTAACTATGGCTACACCTTC.

The rearrangement joins TRBV5-6 to TRBJ1-5; 8 bases are a match to TRBD1. The junction had 9 bases not matched to a gene; V was cut back by 5 bases and J by 5 bases. Germline CDR1 is SGHDT and CDR2 is YYEEEE. CDR3 length equals 15 residues. CDR3 amino acids: CASSVWDRRDQPQHF. DNA of the CDR3: TGTGCCAGCAGTGTTTGGGACAGGCGGGATCAGCCCCAGCATTTT.

The rearrangement links TRBV7-8 to TRBJ1-2; D unclear. This CDR3 contains 13 residues. The ends were cut back, 5 bases at V and 7 bases at J, with 14 bases in the middle. Germline V gives CDR1 SGHVS, CDR2 FQNEAQ. CDR3 DNA: TGTGCCAGCAGCGCCGACATGAACCGTGGCTACACCTTC. This codes for CASSADMNRGYTF. The variable domain in full, completed from reference TRBV7-8 and TRBJ1-2, reads GAGVSQSPRYKVAKRGQDVALRCDPISGHVSLFWYQQALGQGPEFLTYFQNEAQLDKSGLPSDRFFAERPEGSVSTLKIQRTQQEDSAVYLCASSADMNRGYTFGSGTRLTVV.

This clone was seen only a few times. The chain recombines TRBV27 with TRBJ1-1; D might be TRBD1 (6 bases). The V end was cut by 5 bases, the J end by 3 bases, with 16 bases between. The CDR3 covers 15 residues. Germline CDR1 and CDR2: MNHEY and SMNVEV (reference sequence). As DNA, the CDR3 is TGTGCCAGCAGTCTTCTGACAGGCAGGCACACTGAAGCTTTCTTT. It codes for CASSLLTGRHTEAFF.

The V gene is TRBV7-2, the J gene TRBJ2-5, with 8 nucleotides matching TRBD1. V lost 8 bases to trimming and J lost 5 bases; unmatched junction nucleotides: 7. The CDR3 is made up of 13 amino acids. Germline V gene data show CDR1 as SGHTA and CDR2 as FQGNSA. The CDR3 here is CASSRTGRETQYF. The CDR3 DNA sequence: TGTGCCAGCTCCCGGACAGGGCGGGAGACCCAGTACTTC.

The V call is TRBV7-6, the J call TRBJ2-2; no firm D call. Germline V gene data show CDR1 as SGHVS and CDR2 as FNYEAQ. V was cut by 1 base and J by 2 bases, with 14 bases left in between. CDR3 size: 17 residues. The CDR3 reads CASSLGAGLGNTGELFF. The CDR3 DNA is TGTGCCAGCAGCTTAGGTGCAGGTTTGGGCAACACCGGGGAGCTGTTTTTT.

The chain has TRBV1 and TRBJ2-5; the table assigns TRBD2, which was not confirmed against the DNA. TRBV1 corresponds to a pseudogene. The CDR3 spans 18 residues. The chain's CDR3 is CTSSHLREGLAGKETQYF. CDR3 in DNA: TGCACCAGCAGCCATCTCCGAGAAGGACTAGCGGGAAAAGAGACCCAGTACTTC.